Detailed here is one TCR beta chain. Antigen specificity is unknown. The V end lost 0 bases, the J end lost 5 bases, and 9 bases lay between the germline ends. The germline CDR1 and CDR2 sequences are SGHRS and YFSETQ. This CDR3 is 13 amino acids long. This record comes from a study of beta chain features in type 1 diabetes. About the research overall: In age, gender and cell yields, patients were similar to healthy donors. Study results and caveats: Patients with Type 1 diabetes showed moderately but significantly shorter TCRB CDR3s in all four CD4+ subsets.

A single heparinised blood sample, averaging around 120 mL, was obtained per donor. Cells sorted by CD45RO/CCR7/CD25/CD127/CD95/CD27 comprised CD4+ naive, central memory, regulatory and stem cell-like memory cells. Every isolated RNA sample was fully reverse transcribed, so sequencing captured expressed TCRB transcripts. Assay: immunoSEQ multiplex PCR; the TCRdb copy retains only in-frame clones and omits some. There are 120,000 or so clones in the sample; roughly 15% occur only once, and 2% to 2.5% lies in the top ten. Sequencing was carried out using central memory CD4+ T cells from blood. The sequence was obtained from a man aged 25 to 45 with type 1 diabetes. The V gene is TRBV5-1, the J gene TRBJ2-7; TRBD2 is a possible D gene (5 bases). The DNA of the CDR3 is TGCGCCAGCAGCTTGGTAGAGGGTCACGAGCAGTACTTC. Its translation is CASSLVEGHEQYF.